This T cell receptor (beta chain) was recorded in a study of blood T cell repertoires in COVID-19. About the research overall: Collection of acute and convalescent COVID-19 samples took place in the United States, Italy and Spain. PBMCs, B-cell-depleted T cells, or T cells were the source of the cDNA or gDNA that made up the material.

This CDR3 contains 14 residues. Trimming pared 6 bases from V and 0 bases from J, leaving 11 bases between. Germline lookup yields CDR1 ENHRY and CDR2 SYGVKD. Source study methods: By means of reference gene primer amplification, nucleated cell counts were estimated. The repertoire was sequenced with immunoSEQ multiplex PCR; TCRdb's copy has only in-frame clones and lacks some. V and J calls and clone size are as listed in that table; D and trimming were resolved from the DNA. Among under 50,000 clones listed, around 86% were seen once. This TCR was recovered from a man aged 35-49 years with active COVID-19. The sequenced material came from peripheral blood. The chain is built from TRBV10-3 and TRBJ1-2, with D unclear. CDR3 region: CAISSPDTNYGYTF. The CDR3 DNA follows: TGTGCCATCAGCTCACCTGACACTAACTATGGCTACACCTTC.